This TCR beta chain is drawn from a study of shared clonotypes between healthy human individuals. Findings of the study overall: Around 5% of naive CD4 clonotypes were common to a few donors. Among donors, clonotype sharing was expected to be affected by sequencing depth.

150 to 250 ng DNA, around 30,000 T cell genomes, went into each sorted-subset replicate PCR. The data were produced by immunoSEQ multiplex PCR, yet TCRdb's version contains in-frame clones alone and is incomplete. The sample consists of over 850,000 clones, roughly 74% of them appearing once. To note about this clone: The antigen remains unidentified.

Germline CDR1 SGHRS, CDR2 YFSETQ. This CDR3 is 11 amino acids long. J gave up 6 bases and V 7 bases, and 2 bases lay outside the gene matches. Donors had no recently reported acute infections or vaccinations and were HIV-negative. The TCR originated in a man aged 18 to 30 in good health. Some clones in this sample may be carry-over from other donors' samples. V gene TRBV5-1 combines with J gene TRBJ2-3; 7 bases map to TRBD1. The specimen sequenced was memory CD4+ T cells from PBMCs. The subset here: CD45RA-negative fraction. CDR3 sequence (DNA): TGCGCCAGCGGGACAGCTGATACGCAGTATTTT. It codes for CASGTADTQYF.